This T cell receptor beta chain was recovered during a study of blood T cell repertoires in COVID-19. This clone was counted a few times. Sequencing was performed with immunoSEQ multiplex PCR; in TCRdb, only in-frame clones are kept and a portion is missing. The table includes approximately 250,000 clones, almost 85% detected once. Recovery among Cohort 3 donors was established by two negative PCRs, clearance, or symptom resolution. Trimming left V 8 bases short and J 8 bases short, with 30 bases between. Germline V gene data show CDR1 as SNHLY and CDR2 as FYNNEI. The CDR3 is made up of 18 amino acids.

This receptor was identified in a man in his forties who had recovered from COVID-19. This sequence joins TRBV2 and TRBJ1-4; the D gene is possibly TRBD1 (6 bases). Input material: PBMCs or T cells enriched from blood (not recorded which). The CDR3 DNA reads as TGTGCCAGCTTTCTAAACCTCGGGACATCCGGCGTTGGGGAAAAACTGTTTTTT. Translating gives CASFLNLGTSGVGEKLFF.